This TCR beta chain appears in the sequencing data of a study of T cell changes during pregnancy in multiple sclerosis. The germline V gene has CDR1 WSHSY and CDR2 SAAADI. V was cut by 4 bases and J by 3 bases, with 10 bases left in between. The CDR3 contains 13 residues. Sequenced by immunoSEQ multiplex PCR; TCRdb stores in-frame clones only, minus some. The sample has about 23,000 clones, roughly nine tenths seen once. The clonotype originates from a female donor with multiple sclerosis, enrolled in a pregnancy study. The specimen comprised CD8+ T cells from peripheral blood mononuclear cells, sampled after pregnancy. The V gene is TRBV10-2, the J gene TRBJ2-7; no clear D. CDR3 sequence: CASSVDTSYEQYF. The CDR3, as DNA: TGCGCCAGCAGTGTCGACACCAGCTACGAGCAGTACTTC.